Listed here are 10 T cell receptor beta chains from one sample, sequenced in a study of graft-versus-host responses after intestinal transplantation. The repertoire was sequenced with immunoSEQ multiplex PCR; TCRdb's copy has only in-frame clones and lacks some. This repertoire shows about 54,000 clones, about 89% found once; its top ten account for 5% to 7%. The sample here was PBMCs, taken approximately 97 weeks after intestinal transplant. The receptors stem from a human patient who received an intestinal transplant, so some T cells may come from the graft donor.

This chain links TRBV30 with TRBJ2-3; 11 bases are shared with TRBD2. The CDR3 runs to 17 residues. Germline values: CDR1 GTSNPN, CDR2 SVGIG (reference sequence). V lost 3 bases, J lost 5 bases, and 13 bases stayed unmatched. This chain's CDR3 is CAWSRGLAGRGGDTQYF. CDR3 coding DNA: TGTGCCTGGAGCCGAGGACTAGCGGGCCGAGGGGGAGATACGCAGTATTTT.

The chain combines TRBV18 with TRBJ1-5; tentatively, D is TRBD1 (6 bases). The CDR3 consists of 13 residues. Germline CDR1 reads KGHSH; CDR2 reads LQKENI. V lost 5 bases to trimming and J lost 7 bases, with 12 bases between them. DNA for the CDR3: TGTGCCAGCTCAACCGCAGGGGACCAGCCCCAGCATTTT. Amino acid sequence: CASSTAGDQPQHF. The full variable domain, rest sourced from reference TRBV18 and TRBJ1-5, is NAGVMQNPRHLVRRRGQEARLRCSPMKGHSHVYWYRQLPEEGLKFMVYLQKENIIDESGMPKERFSAEFPKEGPSILRIQQVVRGDSAAYFCASSTAGDQPQHFGDGTRLSIL.

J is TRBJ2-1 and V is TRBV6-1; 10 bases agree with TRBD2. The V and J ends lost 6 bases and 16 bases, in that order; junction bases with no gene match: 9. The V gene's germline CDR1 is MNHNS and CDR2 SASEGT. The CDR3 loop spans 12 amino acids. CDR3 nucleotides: TGTGCCAGCAGCCCTACTAGCGGGACGACCTTCTTC. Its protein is CASSPTSGTTFF.

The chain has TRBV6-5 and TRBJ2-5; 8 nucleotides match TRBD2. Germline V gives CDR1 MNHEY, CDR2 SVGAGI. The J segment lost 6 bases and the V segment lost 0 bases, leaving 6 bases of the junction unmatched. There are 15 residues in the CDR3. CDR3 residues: CASSYSIGGGKTQYF. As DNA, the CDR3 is TGTGCCAGCAGTTACTCGATTGGCGGGGGGAAGACCCAGTACTTC.

CDR3 in amino acids: CATSRDGTYEQYF. As DNA, the CDR3 is TGTGCCACTTCCCGGGACGGAACCTACGAGCAGTACTTC. The V call is TRBV6-4, the J call TRBJ2-7, with D perhaps TRBD1 or TRBD2 (5 bases each). Looked up from germline, CDR1 is MRHNA and CDR2 is SNTAGT. Trimming removed 10 bases from V and 2 bases from J, with 15 bases in between. The length of the CDR3 is 13 residues.

CDR3 region: CASSVPQGVLSNNEQFF. The CDR3 DNA is TGCGCCAGCAGCGTGCCCCAAGGGGTTCTTAGCAACAATGAGCAGTTCTTC. This sequence joins TRBV5-1 and TRBJ2-1; maybe TRBD1 (5 bases). Germline V lookup: CDR1 SGHRS, CDR2 YFSETQ. CDR3 length equals 17 residues. The V end lost 4 bases, the J end lost 5 bases, and 22 bases lay between the germline ends.

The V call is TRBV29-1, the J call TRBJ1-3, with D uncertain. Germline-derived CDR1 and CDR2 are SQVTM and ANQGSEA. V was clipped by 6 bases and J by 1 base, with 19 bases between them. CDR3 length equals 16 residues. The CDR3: CSVSFRQSLSGNTIYF. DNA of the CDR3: TGCAGCGTAAGTTTCAGGCAGAGCCTTTCTGGAAACACCATATATTTT.

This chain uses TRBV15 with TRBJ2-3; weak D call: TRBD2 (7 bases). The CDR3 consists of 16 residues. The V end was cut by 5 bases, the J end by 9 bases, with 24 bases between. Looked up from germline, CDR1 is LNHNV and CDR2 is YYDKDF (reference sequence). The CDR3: CATSPGGGATRITQYF. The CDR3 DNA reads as TGTGCCACCAGCCCAGGTGGGGGGGCGACACGGATAACGCAGTATTTT. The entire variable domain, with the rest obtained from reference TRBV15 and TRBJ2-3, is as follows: DAMVIQNPRYQVTQFGKPVTLSCSQTLNHNVMYWYQQKSSQAPKLLFHYYDKDFNNEADTPDNFQSRRPNTSFCFLDIRSPGLGDTAMYLCATSPGGGATRITQYFGPGTRLTVL.

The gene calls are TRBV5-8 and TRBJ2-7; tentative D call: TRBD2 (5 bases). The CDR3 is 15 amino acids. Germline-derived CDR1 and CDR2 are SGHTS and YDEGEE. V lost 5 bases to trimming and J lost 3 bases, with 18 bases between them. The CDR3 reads CASRNPGSDDYEQYF. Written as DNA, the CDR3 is TGTGCCAGCAGAAATCCGGGATCCGACGACTACGAGCAGTACTTC.

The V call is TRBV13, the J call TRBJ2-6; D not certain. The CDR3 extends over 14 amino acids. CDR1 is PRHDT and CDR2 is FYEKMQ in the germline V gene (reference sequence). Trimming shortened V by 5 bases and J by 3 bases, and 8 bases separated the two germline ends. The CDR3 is CASSRFIGANVLTF. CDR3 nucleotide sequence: TGTGCCAGCAGCCGTTTTATTGGGGCCAACGTCCTGACTTTC.